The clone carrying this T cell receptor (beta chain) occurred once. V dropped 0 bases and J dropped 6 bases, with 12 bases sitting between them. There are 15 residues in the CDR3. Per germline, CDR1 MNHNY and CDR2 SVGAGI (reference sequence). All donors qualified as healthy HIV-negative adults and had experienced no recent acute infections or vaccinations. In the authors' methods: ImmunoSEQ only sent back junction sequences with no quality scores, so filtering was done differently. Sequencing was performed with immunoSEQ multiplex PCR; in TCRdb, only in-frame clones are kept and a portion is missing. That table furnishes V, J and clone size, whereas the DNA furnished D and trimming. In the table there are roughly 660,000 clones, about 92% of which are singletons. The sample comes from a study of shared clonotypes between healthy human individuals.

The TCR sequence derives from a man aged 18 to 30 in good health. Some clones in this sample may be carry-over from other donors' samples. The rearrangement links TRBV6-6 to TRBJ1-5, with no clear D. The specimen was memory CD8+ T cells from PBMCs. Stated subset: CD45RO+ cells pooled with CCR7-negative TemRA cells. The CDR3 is CASSYSRQSIQPQHF. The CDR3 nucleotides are TGTGCCAGCAGTTACTCGCGTCAGTCTATTCAGCCCCAGCATTTT.